These 21 T cell receptor beta chains were all obtained from the same sample, sequenced in a study of CD8+ T cells in alopecia areata (dated by TCRdb to the late 2010s). The sample's time point label, decoded: 20 to 30 weeks on oral tofacitinib. This specimen's treatment or condition label, per the study, means: oral pan-JAK inhibitor, 5-10 mg twice daily. The receptor library was made with the immunoSEQ multiplex PCR assay. To provide template for TCR sequencing, every sample had RNA extracted and reverse transcribed into cDNA. TCRdb provides this immuneACCESS table in a form limited to in-frame rearrangements. Some clones are lacking; in checked studies, under half of them reflect an unresolved V gene, and why the rest are absent is not known. The sample records roughly 110,000 clones, roughly 84% of which are singletons. The top ten clones comprise around 25% of the sample. This material consisted of CD8+ T cells sorted from blood, taken at week 24, from a patient treated with tofacitinib. All receptors derive from a human donor with alopecia areata.

Of note for this clone: In the same sample, other DNA sequences code for this CDR3. The CDR3 nucleotides read TGTGCCAGCAGCTTAGAAGGGTCTGAAGCTTTCTTT. Translation: CASSLEGSEAFF. This chain links TRBV7-9 with TRBJ1-1; D gene ambiguous. Germline CDR1 is SEHNR and CDR2 is FQNEAQ (reference sequence). This CDR3 contains 12 residues. V dropped 1 base and J dropped 6 bases, with 6 bases sitting between them.

The chain has TRBV7-6 and TRBJ2-3; TRBD2 matches 12 bases. The length of the CDR3 is 16 residues. V shed 5 bases and J 0 bases; nucleotides not matched to a gene: 3. The germline V gene has CDR1 SGHVS and CDR2 FNYEAQ. The CDR3 sequence is CASSQGLAGSTDTQYF. Here the CDR3 DNA reads TGTGCCAGCAGCCAGGGACTAGCGGGTAGCACAGATACGCAGTATTTT.

The V call is TRBV7-9, the J call TRBJ2-7; 7 nucleotides align to TRBD1. CDR3 length equals 16 residues. V lost 5 bases to trimming and J lost 0 bases; unmatched junction nucleotides: 10. Germline CDR1 SEHNR, CDR2 FQNEAQ (reference sequence). CDR3 nucleotides: TGTGCCAGCAGCCGAAGAACCGGGACAGACTCCTACGAGCAGTACTTC. Translating it yields CASSRRTGTDSYEQYF.

V is TRBV4-1 and J is TRBJ1-2, with a tentative D call TRBD1 (6 bases). Germline values: CDR1 MGHRA, CDR2 YSYEKL. CDR3 length: 16 amino acids. Trimming took off 0 bases at V and 4 bases at J, with 15 bases between the two ends. The CDR3 reads CASSQDRQAFSYGYTF. CDR3 DNA: TGCGCCAGCAGCCAAGATCGACAGGCGTTCAGCTATGGCTACACCTTC.

The V call is TRBV4-3, the J call TRBJ1-5, with a possible D match to TRBD1 (5 bases). CDR3 size: 16 residues. Looked up from germline, CDR1 is LGHNA and CDR2 is YSLEER. The V end lost 0 bases, the J end lost 7 bases, and 16 bases lay between the germline ends. The CDR3: CASSQDPGGAEQPQHF. The DNA for the CDR3 is TGCGCCAGCAGCCAAGATCCGGGAGGGGCTGAACAGCCCCAGCATTTT.

The chain has TRBV5-4 and TRBJ1-2, with 9 positions matching TRBD1. Per germline, CDR1 SGHNT and CDR2 YYREEE (reference sequence). The J segment lost 6 bases and the V segment lost 6 bases, leaving 9 bases of the junction unmatched. CDR3 size: 14 residues. This chain's CDR3 is CASTDDRGWDGYTF. In nucleotides, the CDR3 is TGTGCCAGCACCGACGACAGGGGGTGGGATGGCTACACCTTC. The full variable domain, completed using reference TRBV5-4 and TRBJ1-2, is ETGVTQSPTHLIKTRGQQVTLRCSSQSGHNTVSWYQQALGQGPQFIFQYYREEENGRGNFPPRFSGLQFPNYSSELNVNALELDDSALYLCASTDDRGWDGYTFGSGTRLTVV.

The CDR3 coding sequence is TGTGCCAGCAGCTACAGCTCCTACGAGCAGTACTTC. Translating gives CASSYSSYEQYF. This rearrangement joins TRBV7-9 to TRBJ2-7; no clear D. The length of the CDR3 is 12 residues. The V gene's germline CDR1 is SEHNR and CDR2 FQNEAQ (reference sequence). V gave up 4 bases and J gave up 0 bases, with 4 bases separating them.

The chain carries TRBV2 and TRBJ2-1; D not resolved. V was pared by 6 bases and J by 3 bases, with 18 bases between. CDR1 is SNHLY, CDR2 FYNNEI, per germline. The CDR3 sequence is 16 residues long. CDR3 region: CASRPSKDQLYNEQFF. DNA for the CDR3: TGTGCCAGCAGACCATCTAAAGATCAACTCTACAATGAGCAGTTCTTC.

This clone was seen a few times. The rearrangement links TRBV4-1 to TRBJ2-3, with D perhaps TRBD2 (6 bases). CDR3 length equals 16 residues. Between the trimmed V and J ends, which lost 0 bases and 2 bases, there was a span of 12 bases. Per the germline V gene, CDR1 is MGHRA and CDR2 is YSYEKL. Written as DNA, the CDR3 is TGCGCCAGCAGCCAAGAAGGGCGGGGATACACAGATACGCAGTATTTT. Protein product: CASSQEGRGYTDTQYF.

In DNA form, the CDR3 reads TGTGCCATCAGTGAGTCCACGACACTGAACACTGAAGCTTTCTTT. This sequence encodes CAISESTTLNTEAFF. The chain links TRBV10-3 to TRBJ1-1, with no clear D. This CDR3 is 15 amino acids long. The ends were cut back, 0 bases at V and 0 bases at J, with 8 bases in the middle. From germline, CDR1 is ENHRY and CDR2 SYGVKD.

The V and J genes are TRBV29-1 and TRBJ1-1; 7 nucleotides align to TRBD1. With 4 bases clipped from V and 0 bases from J, the junction kept 2 bases outside the gene matches. Germline V gene data show CDR1 as SQVTM and CDR2 as ANQGSEA. The CDR3 is 13 residues long. CDR3 in amino acids: CSVVGQMNTEAFF. Here the CDR3 DNA reads TGCAGCGTTGTGGGACAGATGAACACTGAAGCTTTCTTT.

This rearrangement joins TRBV5-1 to TRBJ2-3; 8 bases are a match to TRBD1. Trimming removed 4 bases from V and 2 bases from J; junction bases left unmatched: 6. This CDR3 contains 15 residues. Per the germline V gene, CDR1 is SGHRS and CDR2 is YFSETQ. CDR3 protein: CASSQGTGYTDTQYF. CDR3 DNA sequence: TGCGCCAGCAGCCAGGGGACAGGTTACACAGATACGCAGTATTTT.

The V gene is TRBV19, the J gene TRBJ2-1; 8 bases match TRBD2. V shed 5 bases and J 4 bases; nucleotides not matched to a gene: 7. Germline loops: CDR1 LNHDA, CDR2 SQIVND (reference sequence). The CDR3 length is 15 residues. The CDR3 is CASSPKRGPYNEQFF. The CDR3 DNA reads TGTGCCAGTAGTCCTAAGCGGGGGCCATACAATGAGCAGTTCTTC.

The chain employs TRBV14 and TRBJ2-7, with 8 positions matching TRBD1. Trimming cost V 5 bases and J 3 bases; bases outside gene matches: 6. The CDR3 extends over 14 amino acids. Germline CDR1 reads SGHDN; CDR2 reads FVKESK. The CDR3 protein is CASSGGQELYEQYF. For the CDR3, the DNA is TGTGCCAGCAGCGGGGGACAGGAGCTCTACGAGCAGTACTTC.

V usage is TRBV4-2 and J usage is TRBJ1-5; possible D gene TRBD1, 6 bases. CDR3 size: 15 residues. V lost 0 bases and J 6 bases, leaving 12 bases between the germline ends. The germline gives CDR1 LGHNA, CDR2 YNFKEQ. The CDR3 DNA is TGTGCCAGCAGCCAAGAGGGGGCCTCTGGTCAGCCCCAGCATTTT. It is translated as CASSQEGASGQPQHF.

The chain links TRBV29-1 to TRBJ2-1; 9 bases are shared with TRBD1. V gave up 5 bases and J gave up 0 bases; unmatched junction bases: 2. Germline CDR1 and CDR2: SQVTM and ANQGSEA. The CDR3 sequence is 14 residues long. Written as DNA, the CDR3 is TGCAGCGTTACGACAGGGGGCTCCTACAATGAGCAGTTCTTC. Translation: CSVTTGGSYNEQFF.

This chain links TRBV2 with TRBJ1-4, with 7 bases aligning to TRBD1. The J segment lost 4 bases and the V segment lost 2 bases, leaving 10 bases of the junction unmatched. CDR1 is SNHLY, CDR2 FYNNEI, per germline. The CDR3 contains 17 residues. As DNA, the CDR3 is TGTGCCAGCAGTGAACTCGACAGGGCACTAAGTAATGAAAAACTGTTTTTT. Translation gives CASSELDRALSNEKLFF.

This chain links TRBV5-1 with TRBJ1-1; no firm D call. V was trimmed by 3 bases and J by 4 bases, leaving 10 bases between them. Germline CDR1 reads SGHRS; CDR2 reads YFSETQ. CDR3 size: 13 residues. The CDR3 loop reads CASSYLEGTEAFF. CDR3 nucleotide sequence: TGCGCCAGCAGCTACCTTGAGGGCACTGAAGCTTTCTTT.

This chain uses TRBV7-9 with TRBJ2-5, with TRBD1 as a possible D gene (6 bases). V shed 5 bases and J shed 4 bases, with 17 bases lying between them. Per the germline V gene, CDR1 is SEHNR and CDR2 is FQNEAQ (reference sequence). The CDR3 is 15 amino acids. The CDR3, as DNA: TGTGCCAGCAGCGAGAATTACGACAGGCCAGAGACCCAGTACTTC. Translated: CASSENYDRPETQYF.

On this clone: Germline is not matched at one junction end, which may reflect a read error. This chain joins TRBV7-7 and TRBJ2-1; no clear D gene. The CDR3 consists of 14 residues. The germline gives CDR1 SSHAT, CDR2 FNYEAQ (reference sequence). CDR3 residues: CASSLSLEPNEQFF. DNA for the CDR3: TGTGCTAGCAGCTTATCCCTGGAACCCAATGAGCAGTTCTTC. Full variable domain (rest looked up from reference TRBV7-7 and TRBJ2-1): GAGVSQSPRYKVTKRGQDVTLRCDPISSHATLYWYQQALGQGPEFLTYFNYEAQPDKSGLPSDRFSAERPEGSISTLTIQRTEQRDSAMYRCASSLSLEPNEQFFGPGTRLTVL.

V gene TRBV27 combines with J gene TRBJ2-7, with 9 bases identical to TRBD1. The CDR3 sequence is 15 residues long. The junction had 13 bases not matched to a gene; V was cut back by 6 bases and J by 7 bases. Germline loops: CDR1 MNHEY, CDR2 SMNVEV (reference sequence). The DNA of the CDR3 is TGTGCCAGCAGAGGGAAGGGACAGGGCTCTTGGGAGCAGTACTTC. Translation gives CASRGKGQGSWEQYF.